These 14 T cell receptor beta chains came from one sample sequenced in a study of blood T cell repertoires in COVID-19. The repertoire was sequenced with immunoSEQ multiplex PCR; TCRdb's copy has only in-frame clones and lacks some. This table holds roughly 250,000 clones, 85% to 95% found once. Input material: peripheral blood. These TCRs come from a man aged 25 to 40 with COVID-19, enrolled during active disease.

This clone was seen just once. The chain is built from TRBV9 and TRBJ1-1, with unresolved D. CDR1 is SGDLS, CDR2 YYNGEE, per germline. The CDR3 covers 14 residues. The ends were cut back, 2 bases at V and 5 bases at J, with 13 bases in the middle. The DNA of the CDR3 is TGTGCCAGCAGCGTCGCCGGGGATTTAACTGAAGCTTTCTTT. It codes for CASSVAGDLTEAFF.

The J gene is TRBJ1-1, the V gene TRBV3-1 (or the pseudogene TRBV3-2); D unresolved. Germline V gene data show CDR1 as LGHDT and CDR2 as YNNKEL (reference sequence). V lost 5 bases to trimming and J lost 0 bases, with 7 bases between them. The CDR3 covers 13 residues. This CDR3 is CASSTVMNTEAFF. Written as DNA, the CDR3 is TGTGCCAGCAGCACTGTGATGAACACTGAAGCTTTCTTT.

The chain couples TRBV2 to TRBJ2-1; D may be TRBD2 (6 bases). The CDR3 is made up of 14 amino acids. Trimming removed 7 bases from V and 4 bases from J, with 14 bases in between. In germline, CDR1 is SNHLY, CDR2 FYNNEI. Here the CDR3 reads CASNRGFRYNEQFF. CDR3 sequence (DNA): TGTGCCAGCAACCGGGGGTTCCGGTACAATGAGCAGTTCTTC. Full variable domain (missing parts from reference TRBV2 and TRBJ2-1): EPEVTQTPSHQVTQMGQEVILRCVPISNHLYFYWYRQILGQKVEFLVSFYNNEISEKSEIFDDQFSVERPDGSNFTLKIRSTKLEDSAMYFCASNRGFRYNEQFFGPGTRLTVL.

This chain joins TRBV10-2 and TRBJ1-1; TRBD1 matches 10 bases. The J segment lost 5 bases and the V segment lost 6 bases, leaving 6 bases of the junction unmatched. Germline lookup yields CDR1 WSHSY and CDR2 SAAADI. There are 14 residues in the CDR3. The CDR3 nucleotides read TGCGCCAGCAGGTCGGGGACAGGGGTTACTGAAGCTTTCTTT. It translates to CASRSGTGVTEAFF.

The CDR3 loop is CASGSGVLNTGELFF. DNA for the CDR3: TGCGCCAGCGGTTCGGGAGTCTTAAACACCGGGGAGCTGTTTTTT. The gene calls are TRBV10-1 and TRBJ2-2, with D possibly being TRBD2 (6 bases). Trimming pared 8 bases from V and 2 bases from J, leaving 15 bases between. The germline V gene encodes CDR1 WNHNN and CDR2 SYGVQD (reference sequence). The CDR3 contains 15 residues.

The CDR3 DNA reads TGTGCCAGCAGCCAAGATCCTCTAGCCAAAAACATTCAGTACTTC. It specifies CASSQDPLAKNIQYF. This chain uses TRBV4-2 with TRBJ2-4, with D unresolved. The V end was cut by 0 bases, the J end by 0 bases, with 6 bases between. There are 15 residues in the CDR3. Germline loops: CDR1 LGHNA, CDR2 YNFKEQ.

The chain is built from TRBV11-3 and TRBJ2-5; maybe TRBD2 (5 bases). The CDR3 contains 13 residues. Trimming stripped 1 base from V and 4 bases from J, with 7 bases between. From germline, CDR1 is SGHNT and CDR2 YENEEA. CDR3 protein: CASSLGGGETQYF. The CDR3 DNA is TGTGCCAGCAGCTTAGGTGGAGGAGAGACCCAGTACTTC.

The gene calls are TRBV7-9 and TRBJ2-5; 9 bases agree with TRBD2. The germline V gene has CDR1 SEHNR and CDR2 FQNEAQ (reference sequence). With V trimmed by 2 bases and J by 5 bases, 6 bases remained unmatched. The CDR3 is made up of 15 amino acids. DNA of the CDR3: TGTGCCAGCAGCTTACCGGCGGGGGGGCCGGAGACCCAGTACTTC. Translated: CASSLPAGGPETQYF. The whole variable domain, remainder taken from reference TRBV7-9 and TRBJ2-5, is DTGVSQNPRHKITKRGQNVTFRCDPISEHNRLYWYRQTLGQGPEFLTYFQNEAQLEKSRLLSDRFSAERPKGSFSTLEIQRTEQGDSAMYLCASSLPAGGPETQYFGPGTRLLVL.

The rearrangement uses TRBV9 and TRBJ1-3; D is perhaps TRBD1 (5 bases). The ends were cut back, 4 bases at V and 0 bases at J, with 11 bases in the middle. CDR3 length equals 15 residues. Germline CDR1 and CDR2: SGDLS and YYNGEE. CDR3 loop: CASSPGHHSGNTIYF. The CDR3 DNA reads TGTGCCAGCAGCCCCGGACACCACTCTGGAAACACCATATATTTT.

The J gene is TRBJ2-3, the V gene TRBV9, with D perhaps TRBD2 (5 bases). The V and J ends lost 4 bases and 0 bases respectively, with 9 bases between them. This CDR3 has 14 residues. Germline assignment: CDR1 SGDLS and CDR2 YYNGEE. In nucleotides, the CDR3 is TGTGCCAGCAGCAGCGGCACTAGCACAGATACGCAGTATTTT. Translated: CASSSGTSTDTQYF. The full variable domain, with the rest looked up from reference TRBV9 and TRBJ2-3, is DSGVTQTPKHLITATGQRVTLRCSPRSGDLSVYWYQQSLDQGLQFLIQYYNGEERAKGNILERFSAQQFPDLHSELNLSSLELGDSALYFCASSSGTSTDTQYFGPGTRLTVL.

The chain's CDR3 is CASSQDNSMNSPLHF. CDR3 nucleotide sequence: TGTGCCAGCAGCCAAGATAACAGCATGAATTCACCCCTCCACTTT. The chain employs TRBV3-1 (or the pseudogene TRBV3-2) and TRBJ1-6; D is ambiguous. The CDR3 covers 15 residues. Germline V gene data show CDR1 as LGHDT and CDR2 as YNNKEL (reference sequence). V was pared by 0 bases and J by 7 bases, with 10 bases between.

V gene TRBV7-9 combines with J gene TRBJ2-3; TRBD1 agrees at 9 bases. CDR3 length equals 15 residues. Per the germline V gene, CDR1 is SEHNR and CDR2 is FQNEAQ (reference sequence). The J segment lost 2 bases and the V segment lost 5 bases, leaving 5 bases of the junction unmatched. The CDR3 here is CASSTGTGNTDTQYF. The CDR3 DNA reads as TGTGCCAGCAGCACGGGGACAGGGAACACAGATACGCAGTATTTT. Full variable domain (missing parts from reference TRBV7-9 and TRBJ2-3): DTGVSQNPRHKITKRGQNVTFRCDPISEHNRLYWYRQTLGQGPEFLTYFQNEAQLEKSRLLSDRFSAERPKGSFSTLEIQRTEQGDSAMYLCASSTGTGNTDTQYFGPGTRLTVL.

The J gene is TRBJ2-5, the V gene TRBV11-2; 10 bases align to TRBD2. Germline CDR1 SGHAT, CDR2 FQNNGV. Germline trimming cut 4 bases from V and 2 bases from J; bases unmatched to any gene: 10. There are 17 residues in the CDR3. This CDR3 reads CASSSGSGGEKQETQYF. DNA for the CDR3: TGTGCCAGCAGCTCAGGGAGCGGGGGGGAAAAACAAGAGACCCAGTACTTC. Full variable domain (remainder filled in from reference TRBV11-2 and TRBJ2-5): EAGVAQSPRYKIIEKRQSVAFWCNPISGHATLYWYQQILGQGPKLLIQFQNNGVVDDSQLPKDRFSAERLKGVDSTLKIQPAKLEDSAVYLCASSSGSGGEKQETQYFGPGTRLLVL.

The chain is built from TRBV10-3 and TRBJ1-4, with TRBD1 as a possible D gene (5 bases). This CDR3 spans 12 amino acids. Trimming took 10 bases from V and 6 from J, leaving 12 bases between them. The germline CDR1 and CDR2 sequences are ENHRY and SYGVKD. CDR3 amino acids: CATRGGDEKLFF. Here the CDR3 DNA reads TGTGCCACTCGCGGGGGAGATGAAAAACTGTTTTTT.